The 8 T cell receptor beta chains reported below all come from one sample, sequenced in a study of cytomegalovirus exposure and HLA in healthy donors. The PCR was carried out with 60 Vbeta primers and 13 Jbeta primers. TCRdb's copy holds only in-frame clones and misses some; the assay was immunoSEQ multiplex PCR. The sample contains around 130,000 clones, around 76% of which appear only once. Sequenced sample: PBMCs. These TCRs come from a woman aged 50 to 60 in good health and CMV-seronegative.

The chain carries TRBV5-1 and TRBJ1-3; D is possibly TRBD1 (5 bases). The CDR3 totals 15 residues. Germline CDR1 SGHRS, CDR2 YFSETQ. V lost 4 bases to trimming and J lost 0 bases, with 11 bases between them. Here the CDR3 DNA reads TGCGCCAGCAGCCTCAGGGAGGGCTCTGGAAACACCATATATTTT. This codes for CASSLREGSGNTIYF.

There are a few counts of this clone. The chain recombines TRBV5-1 with TRBJ2-2; TRBD2 is a possible D gene (5 bases). Germline loops: CDR1 SGHRS, CDR2 YFSETQ. With 0 bases removed from V and 4 bases from J, the gap between germline ends came to 10 bases. CDR3 length equals 15 residues. The CDR3 coding sequence is TGCGCCAGCAGCTTGGTTATCGGGGTCACCGGGGAGCTGTTTTTT. Protein: CASSLVIGVTGELFF.

Notes on this clone: The junction and the germline gene differ at one end; a read error may be behind it. The chain has TRBV7-7 and TRBJ2-5; 10 nucleotides match TRBD2. Germline assignment: CDR1 SSHAT and CDR2 FNYEAQ (reference sequence). This CDR3 is 16 amino acids long. This chain's CDR3 is CASSSVALAGAETQYF. Here the CDR3 DNA reads TGTGCTAGCAGCTCTGTAGCGCTAGCGGGAGCTGAGACCCAGTACTTC.

The rearrangement links TRBV7-9 to TRBJ2-5, with 7 bases fitting TRBD1. The CDR3 is 14 residues long. The V gene end was trimmed by 5 bases and the J gene end by 2 bases; junction bases not matched to a gene: 5. Germline values: CDR1 SEHNR, CDR2 FQNEAQ (reference sequence). CDR3 DNA: TGTGCCAGCAGCCTCCTGGGACAGCAAGAGACCCAGTACTTC. Protein product: CASSLLGQQETQYF.

The chain uses TRBV30 and TRBJ2-3; D is perhaps TRBD2 (7 bases). Between the trimmed V and J ends, which lost 5 bases and 5 bases, there was a span of 14 bases. Germline V lookup: CDR1 GTSNPN, CDR2 SVGIG (reference sequence). This CDR3 region has 13 residues. The CDR3 sequence is CAWSGGARDTQYF. CDR3 bases: TGTGCCTGGTCGGGGGGCGCCCGAGATACGCAGTATTTT.

CDR3 DNA sequence: TGTGCCAGCAGCCCTCAGCGGGGCCCCAGCTCCTACAATGAGCAGTTCTTC. Residues: CASSPQRGPSSYNEQFF. The V and J genes are TRBV7-9 and TRBJ2-1; 7 bases fit TRBD2. The J segment lost 0 bases and the V segment lost 5 bases, leaving 10 bases of the junction unmatched. Germline V gene data show CDR1 as SEHNR and CDR2 as FQNEAQ (reference sequence). The CDR3 consists of 17 residues.

The CDR3 here is CASSSLAGSYNEQFF. CDR3 DNA sequence: TGTGCCAGCAGTTCGTTAGCGGGGTCCTACAATGAGCAGTTCTTC. The chain carries TRBV6-5 and TRBJ2-1, with 8 bases fitting TRBD2. The CDR3 runs to 15 residues. Germline CDR1 MNHEY, CDR2 SVGAGI. J was trimmed by 1 base and V by 4 bases; bases with no gene match: 3.

The gene calls are TRBV7-6 and TRBJ2-3, with TRBD1 matching over 7 bases. The junction had 11 bases not matched to a gene; V was cut back by 5 bases and J by 3 bases. The germline CDR1 and CDR2 sequences are SGHVS and FNYEAQ. This CDR3 comprises 16 residues. CDR3 nucleotides: TGTGCCAGCAGCCTGCGACAGGGTAGCCCGACAGATACGCAGTATTTT. Its protein product is CASSLRQGSPTDTQYF.